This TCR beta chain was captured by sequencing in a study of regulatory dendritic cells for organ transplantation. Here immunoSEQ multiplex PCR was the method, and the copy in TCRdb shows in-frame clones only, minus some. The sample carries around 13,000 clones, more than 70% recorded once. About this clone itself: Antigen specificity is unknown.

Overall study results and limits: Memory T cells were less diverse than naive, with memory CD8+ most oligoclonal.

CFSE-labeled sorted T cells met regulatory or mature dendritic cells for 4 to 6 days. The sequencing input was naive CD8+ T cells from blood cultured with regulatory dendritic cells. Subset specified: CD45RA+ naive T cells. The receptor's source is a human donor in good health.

The CDR3 DNA is TGTGCCAGCAGTGGAGTGGGGCTGAACACCGGGGAGCTGTTTTTT. Translated, it gives CASSGVGLNTGELFF. The chain employs TRBV25-1 and TRBJ2-2; tentative D call: TRBD1 (5 bases). The V end was cut by 4 bases, the J end by 1 base, with 10 bases between. The CDR3 sequence is 15 residues long. Germline assignment: CDR1 MGHDK and CDR2 SYGVNS.